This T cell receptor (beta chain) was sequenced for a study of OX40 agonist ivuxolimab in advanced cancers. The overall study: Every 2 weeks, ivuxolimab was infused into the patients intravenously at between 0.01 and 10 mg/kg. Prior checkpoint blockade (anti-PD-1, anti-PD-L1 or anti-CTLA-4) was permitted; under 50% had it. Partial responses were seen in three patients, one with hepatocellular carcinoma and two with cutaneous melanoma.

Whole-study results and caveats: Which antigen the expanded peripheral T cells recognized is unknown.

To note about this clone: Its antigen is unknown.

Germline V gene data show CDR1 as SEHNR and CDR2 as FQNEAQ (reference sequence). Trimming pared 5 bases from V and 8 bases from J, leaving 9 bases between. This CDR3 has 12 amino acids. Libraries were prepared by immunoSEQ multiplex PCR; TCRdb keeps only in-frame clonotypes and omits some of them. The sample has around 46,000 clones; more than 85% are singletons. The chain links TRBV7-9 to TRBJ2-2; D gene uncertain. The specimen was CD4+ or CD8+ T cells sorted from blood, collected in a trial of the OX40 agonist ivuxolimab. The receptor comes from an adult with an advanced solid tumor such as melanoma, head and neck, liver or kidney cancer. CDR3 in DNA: TGTGCCAGCAGCCCTGTGTCGGGGGAGCTGTTTTTT. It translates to CASSPVSGELFF.